The 10 T cell receptor beta chains below all came from one sample that was sequenced in a study of cytomegalovirus exposure and HLA in healthy donors. PCR employed 60 Vbeta and 13 Jbeta primers. Produced via immunoSEQ multiplex PCR; TCRdb's table is partial and in-frame only. The sample carries around 150,000 clones, 75% to 90% recorded once. Sequencing input: PBMCs. The receptor source for this set is a woman younger than 35 in good health and CMV-seronegative.

This chain connects TRBV18 to TRBJ2-2; no definite D call. This CDR3 contains 14 residues. V was pared by 4 bases and J by 0 bases, with 6 bases between. Germline V gene sequence: CDR1 KGHSH, CDR2 LQKENI. The CDR3 sequence is CASSRRANTGELFF. The CDR3 bases are TGTGCCAGCTCACGACGGGCGAACACCGGGGAGCTGTTTTTT.

This chain links TRBV7-6 with TRBJ2-5, with D possibly being TRBD1 (6 bases). The DNA end lines up better with TRBJ2-7; the J call may be wrong. Germline V gene sequence: CDR1 SGHVS, CDR2 FNYEAQ. The CDR3 is 15 amino acids. CDR3 protein: CASSSRDTLTYEQYF. CDR3 DNA sequence: TGTGCCAGCAGCTCCCGGGACACCTTAACCTACGAGCAGTACTTC.

The V call is TRBV29-1, the J call TRBJ1-5; TRBD1 might be the D (5 bases). The CDR3 runs to 13 residues. Trimming pared 4 bases from V and 2 bases from J, leaving 9 bases between. CDR1 SQVTM and CDR2 ANQGSEA come from the germline V gene. The CDR3 protein is CSVGQGGNQPQHF. The CDR3 DNA is TGCAGCGTTGGGCAGGGTGGCAATCAGCCCCAGCATTTT.

This chain uses TRBV10-3 with TRBJ1-6; D gene uncertain. Trimming removed 3 bases from V and 6 bases from J, with 6 bases in between. The CDR3 covers 13 residues. The germline gives CDR1 ENHRY, CDR2 SYGVKD. The CDR3 protein is CAISETANSPLHF. The CDR3 bases are TGTGCCATCAGTGAAACAGCTAATTCACCCCTCCACTTT.

This rearrangement joins TRBV11-3 to TRBJ1-1; possibly TRBD1 for D (6 bases). The length of the CDR3 is 14 residues. Germline V CDR1 and CDR2: SGHNT, YENEEA. Deletions cut 7 bases from V and 5 bases from J, with 17 bases between. The DNA of the CDR3 is TGTGCCAGCACGGATCGGGGGGCAAGGACTGAAGCTTTCTTT. It encodes CASTDRGARTEAFF.

V is TRBV30 and J is TRBJ1-2; tentative D call: TRBD1 (5 bases). CDR1 GTSNPN and CDR2 SVGIG come from the germline V gene (reference sequence). The CDR3 loop spans 12 amino acids. V was trimmed by 2 bases and J by 8 bases, leaving 12 bases between them. The CDR3 loop is CAWSQGLGGYTF. DNA for the CDR3: TGTGCCTGGAGTCAGGGCTTGGGAGGCTACACCTTC.

The rearrangement joins TRBV6-6 to TRBJ2-5; weak D call: TRBD2 (5 bases). This CDR3 region has 16 residues. V was cut by 2 bases and J by 2 bases, with 15 bases left in between. Per germline, CDR1 MNHNY and CDR2 SVGAGI (reference sequence). The CDR3 protein is CASSYGIGETQETQYF. The CDR3 nucleotides are TGTGCCAGCAGTTACGGTATCGGGGAAACACAAGAGACCCAGTACTTC.

This chain connects TRBV28 to TRBJ1-6; D is uncertain. Germline V gene data show CDR1 as MDHEN and CDR2 as SYDVKM. The CDR3 sequence is 16 residues long. Trimming left V 3 bases short and J 7 bases short, with 16 bases between. In DNA form, the CDR3 reads TGTGCCAGCAGTTTTATTACAGCTAGCCTAAATTCACCCCTCCACTTT. Amino acids: CASSFITASLNSPLHF.

This chain uses TRBV6-5 with TRBJ1-1; 10 bases are shared with TRBD1. The junction had 8 bases not matched to a gene; V was cut back by 6 bases and J by 7 bases. This CDR3 contains 14 residues. The germline V gene has CDR1 MNHEY and CDR2 SVGAGI. The CDR3 coding sequence is TGTGCCAGCAGCCGGGGACAGGGGTTGAGTGAAGCTTTCTTT. Translating it yields CASSRGQGLSEAFF.

The chain uses TRBV30 and TRBJ1-5, with 7 bases lining up with TRBD1. Germline V gene lookup returns CDR1 GTSNPN and CDR2 SVGIG (reference sequence). V trimming: 0 bases; J trimming: 6 bases; junction bases outside the gene matches: 14. The CDR3 totals 17 residues. The CDR3: CAWSVRTGQGGGQPQHF. The CDR3 DNA is TGTGCCTGGAGTGTACGGACGGGTCAGGGGGGAGGTCAGCCCCAGCATTTT. Looking up the rest from reference TRBV30 and TRBJ1-5 gives the full variable domain: SQTIHQWPATLVQPVGSPLSLECTVEGTSNPNLYWYRQAAGRGLQLLFYSVGIGQISSEVPQNLSASRPQDRQFILSSKKLLLSDSGFYLCAWSVRTGQGGGQPQHFGDGTRLSIL.